This TCR beta chain is from a study of a mutant IDH1 vaccine in newly diagnosed glioma. Study at large: Vaccinations were initiated 4-6 weeks following radiotherapy alone, or were given together with temozolomide cycles. Radiotherapy, temozolomide, or both had been given previously, and both were given to most. Study observations and caveats: Immune responses induced by the vaccine were seen in approximately 93% of patients, spanning multiple MHC alleles.

Using immunoSEQ multiplex PCR, the repertoire was profiled, and TCRdb retains in-frame clones only, with some absent. The sample contains about 43,000 clones, around 84% of which appear only once. The time point was: week 23, last vaccination. One vaccine dose held 300 ug of mutant IDH1 20-mer peptide and came with topical imiquimod. As for this clone: As yet, its antigen is unknown.

The germline gives CDR1 SGDLS, CDR2 YYNGEE. V shed 4 bases and J 6 bases; nucleotides not matched to a gene: 10. The CDR3 loop spans 16 amino acids. This receptor was obtained from a woman under 30 with glioma. Some clones in this sample may be carry-over from other donors' samples. The input for sequencing was PBMCs, taken from a glioma patient whose treatment included an IDH1 peptide vaccine. The rearrangement links TRBV9 to TRBJ2-1; 10 nucleotides agree with TRBD2. The CDR3 sequence: CASSRNLAGVSNEQFF. The CDR3 DNA follows: TGTGCCAGCAGCCGAAATCTAGCGGGAGTCAGCAATGAGCAGTTCTTC.